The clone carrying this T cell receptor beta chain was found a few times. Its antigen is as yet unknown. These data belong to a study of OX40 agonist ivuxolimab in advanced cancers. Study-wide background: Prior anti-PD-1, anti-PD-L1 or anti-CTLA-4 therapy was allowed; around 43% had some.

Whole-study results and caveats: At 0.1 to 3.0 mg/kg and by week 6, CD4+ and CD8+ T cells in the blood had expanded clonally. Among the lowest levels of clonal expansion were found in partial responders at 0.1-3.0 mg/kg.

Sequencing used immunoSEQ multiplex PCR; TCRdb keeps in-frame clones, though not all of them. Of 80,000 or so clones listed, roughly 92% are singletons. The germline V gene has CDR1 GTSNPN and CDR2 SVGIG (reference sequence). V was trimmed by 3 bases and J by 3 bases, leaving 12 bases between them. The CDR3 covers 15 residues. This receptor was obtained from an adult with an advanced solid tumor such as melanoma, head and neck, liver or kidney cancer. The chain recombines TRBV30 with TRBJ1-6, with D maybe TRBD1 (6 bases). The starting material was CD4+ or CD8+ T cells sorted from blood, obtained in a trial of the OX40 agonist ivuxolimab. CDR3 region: CAWRVTGFYNSPLHF. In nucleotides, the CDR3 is TGTGCCTGGAGGGTGACAGGCTTCTATAATTCACCCCTCCACTTT.